This entry lists 5 T cell receptor beta chains sequenced from one sample in a study of blood T cell repertoires in COVID-19. Profiling relied on immunoSEQ multiplex PCR, and the TCRdb table lists in-frame clones only, not all of them. The sample includes about 46,000 clones, around four fifths seen only once; the top ten take 6.5% to 8.5%. Sequencing was performed on peripheral blood. The receptors here all came from a man aged 60 to 69 with active COVID-19.

The rearrangement uses TRBV6-5 and TRBJ1-6; 7 bases fit TRBD1. V shed 0 bases and J 6 bases; nucleotides not matched to a gene: 2. Per germline, CDR1 MNHEY and CDR2 SVGAGI. This CDR3 has 15 amino acids. CDR3 sequence reads: CASSYSNRGNSPLHF. The CDR3 DNA reads as TGTGCCAGCAGTTACTCCAACAGGGGTAATTCACCCCTCCACTTT.

This chain uses TRBV28 with TRBJ1-1, with 7 bases aligning to TRBD1. This CDR3 is 15 amino acids long. Germline V gene sequence: CDR1 MDHEN, CDR2 SYDVKM. The V and J ends lost 4 bases and 1 base, in that order; junction bases with no gene match: 6. The CDR3 loop is CASSSGTARNTEAFF. The CDR3 DNA follows: TGTGCCAGCAGTTCAGGGACAGCGAGGAACACTGAAGCTTTCTTT.

This clone has only one observation. This chain links TRBV25-1 with TRBJ2-4; D not certain. The ends were cut back, 5 bases at V and 1 base at J, with 9 bases in the middle. Germline V gene lookup returns CDR1 MGHDK and CDR2 SYGVNS. CDR3 length: 14 residues. The DNA of the CDR3 is TGTGCCAGCAGTCCGAGAGGCGCCAAAAACATTCAGTACTTC. This gives the protein CASSPRGAKNIQYF.

V and J are TRBV9 and TRBJ2-2, with 10 bases lining up with TRBD1. V was clipped by 0 bases and J by 5 bases; unmatched bases: 4. This CDR3 has 16 residues. Germline V gene data show CDR1 as SGDLS and CDR2 as YYNGEE. CDR3 DNA sequence: TGTGCCAGCAGCGTAGTCTGGACAGGGGGGACCGGGGAGCTGTTTTTT. It codes for CASSVVWTGGTGELFF.

The chain has TRBV19 and TRBJ2-4; TRBD1 is a possible D gene (6 bases). Trimming took 3 bases from V and 3 from J, leaving 12 bases between them. The CDR3 loop spans 15 amino acids. From germline, CDR1 is LNHDA and CDR2 SQIVND (reference sequence). DNA for the CDR3: TGTGCCAGTAGTATTACAGGGTTTGACAAAAACATTCAGTACTTC. Translating gives CASSITGFDKNIQYF.